This passage covers 20 T cell receptor beta chains from one sample sequenced in a study of T cell repertoires in cytomegalovirus infection. TCRdb reprocessed the reads via MiXCR and lists one record per CDR3 protein. The data contain more than 95,000 distinct CDR3 sequences, 30% to 40% of them singletons. Their specific antigens are unknown. The sequences come from CD8+ T cells from cultured PBMCs, collected from culture after CMV antigen stimulation. The receptors stem from a human donor in good health (CMV status not recorded). Some clones in this sample may be carry-over from other donors' samples.

This clonotype was seen a few times. The rearrangement uses TRBV7-9 and TRBJ2-7; possibly TRBD2 for D (5 bases). The V end was cut by 4 bases, the J end by 3 bases, with 10 bases between. The CDR3 runs 13 residues. CDR1 is SEHNR, CDR2 FQNEAQ, per germline (reference sequence). The DNA for the CDR3 is TGTGCCAGCAGCTCAATCCGGGACTACGAGCAGTACTTC. The encoded protein is CASSSIRDYEQYF.

V usage is TRBV6-2 or TRBV6-3 and J usage is TRBJ2-5; D call uncertain. V lost 5 bases and J lost 7, with 14 bases in between. This CDR3 contains 13 residues. Germline loops: CDR1 MNHEY, CDR2 SVGEGT. The DNA for the CDR3 is TGTGCCAGCAGTAAAGGGCCGCGAGGGACCCAGTACTTC. Translation: CASSKGPRGTQYF.

This clonotype was picked up many times. The chain couples TRBV11-3 to TRBJ2-2, with 7 bases aligning to TRBD1. The V gene end was trimmed by 5 bases and the J gene end by 5 bases; junction bases not matched to a gene: 11. The CDR3 runs 16 residues. CDR1 is SGHNT, CDR2 YENEEA, per germline. The CDR3 region has the DNA TGTGCCAGCAGCCGATCGCAGGGGGAATGGACCGGGGAGCTGTTTTTT. Translating it yields CASSRSQGEWTGELFF.

This clonotype was recorded a few times. This chain connects TRBV28 to TRBJ2-7; unclear D gene. Trimming cost V 4 bases and J 6 bases, with 16 bases left between them. The V gene's germline CDR1 is MDHEN and CDR2 SYDVKM. This CDR3 has 14 residues. The CDR3 nucleotides are TGTGCCAGCAGTTCCCTAGGAGAAGGTTCCGAGCAGTACTTC. Residues: CASSSLGEGSEQYF.

This clonotype showed up just a few times. J is TRBJ1-1 and V is TRBV4-1, with unresolved D. V was cut by 0 bases and J by 2 bases, with 10 bases left in between. This CDR3 region has 15 residues. Germline V lookup: CDR1 MGHRA, CDR2 YSYEKL. Written as DNA, the CDR3 is TGCGCCAGCAGCCAAGACGTCCGGGTAAACACTGAAGCTTTCTTT. Translation gives CASSQDVRVNTEAFF.

J is TRBJ2-7 and V is TRBV6-2 or TRBV6-3; 8 nucleotides align to TRBD2. CDR1 MNHEY and CDR2 SVGEGT come from the germline V gene. The CDR3 is 16 amino acids. With 2 bases clipped from V and 1 base from J, the junction kept 7 bases outside the gene matches. CDR3 nucleotide sequence: TGTGCCAGCAGTTACAACCGGGAGGGTGAGTCCTACGAGCAGTACTTC. This translates into CASSYNREGESYEQYF.

This clonotype appeared once. This chain uses TRBV7-4 with TRBJ1-2; D unclear. Trimming removed 7 bases from V and 8 bases from J, with 23 bases in between. The CDR3 is 15 residues long. Germline-derived CDR1 and CDR2 are SGHVT and SQSDAQ. This CDR3 reads CASNPSSVGYGGYTF. DNA of the CDR3: TGTGCCAGCAACCCAAGTTCGGTCGGCTATGGGGGCTACACCTTC. The complete variable domain, with remaining parts taken from reference TRBV7-4 and TRBJ1-2, reads GAGVSQSPRYKVAKRGRDVALRCDSISGHVTLYWYRQTLGQGSEVLTYSQSDAQRDKSGRPSGRFSAERPERSVSTLKIQRTEQGDSAVYLCASNPSSVGYGGYTFGSGTRLTVV.

This sequence joins TRBV27 and TRBJ2-1; D is undetermined. V lost 3 bases and J lost 4, with 7 bases in between. The CDR3 loop spans 13 amino acids. Germline CDR1 and CDR2: MNHEY and SMNVEV (reference sequence). The CDR3 bases are TGTGCCAGCAGTTTCAGAACTTACAATGAGCAGTTCTTC. Translation gives CASSFRTYNEQFF.

This clonotype was detected many times. The chain employs TRBV7-9 and TRBJ2-1; tentative D call: TRBD1 (5 bases). The CDR3 is 14 amino acids. The ends were cut back, 2 bases at V and 12 bases at J, with 17 bases in the middle. The V gene's germline CDR1 is SEHNR and CDR2 FQNEAQ (reference sequence). This CDR3 is CASSLPGMGSRQFF. The CDR3 nucleotides are TGTGCCAGCAGCTTACCAGGGATGGGTAGTCGGCAGTTCTTC.

V and J are TRBV6-2 or TRBV6-3 and TRBJ1-6; D possibly corresponds to TRBD1 (5 bases). CDR1 is MNHEY, CDR2 SVGEGT, per germline. V was pared by 0 bases and J by 3 bases, with 9 bases between. CDR3 length equals 16 residues. The CDR3 DNA reads TGTGCCAGCAGTTACTCGCCACAGGTCTATAATTCACCCCTCCACTTT. Protein sequence: CASSYSPQVYNSPLHF.

The CDR3 reads CASTRQGVEQYF. The CDR3 DNA is TGTGCCAGCACCCGACAGGGAGTCGAGCAGTACTTC. The genes are TRBV28 and TRBJ2-7; 7 nucleotides align to TRBD1. After removal of 7 bases from V and 6 bases from J, the junction contained 6 bases not matched to a gene. The germline gives CDR1 MDHEN, CDR2 SYDVKM. The CDR3 runs to 12 residues.

This chain links TRBV6-4 with TRBJ1-1; 7 bases agree with TRBD1. The CDR3 is made up of 13 amino acids. V shed 6 bases and J 4 bases; nucleotides not matched to a gene: 5. Germline V gene lookup returns CDR1 MRHNA and CDR2 SNTAGT. The CDR3 DNA follows: TGTGCCAGCAGGCGACAGGGCGGCACTGAAGCTTTCTTT. It specifies CASRRQGGTEAFF.

The chain recombines TRBV12-3 or TRBV12-4 with TRBJ2-5, with D hard to call. This CDR3 has 12 amino acids. V was cut by 5 bases and J by 2 bases, with 6 bases left in between. CDR3 residues: CASSGRQETQYF. The CDR3 DNA follows: TGTGCCAGCAGTGGAAGACAAGAGACCCAGTACTTC.

This clonotype was picked up many times. The V gene is TRBV7-2, the J gene TRBJ1-1; D is ambiguous. The CDR3 runs to 13 residues. V lost 2 bases and J lost 6, with 10 bases in between. Germline V gene lookup returns CDR1 SGHTA and CDR2 FQGNSA. The CDR3 reads CASSLWLVAEAFF. The CDR3 DNA reads as TGTGCCAGCAGCTTATGGTTGGTCGCTGAAGCTTTCTTT.

In its sample, this clonotype was seen once. The germline gene is not matched at one end of the junction; a read error may be the cause. This chain joins TRBV5-1 and TRBJ2-3, with a possible D match to TRBD1 (6 bases). Per the germline V gene, CDR1 is SGHRS and CDR2 is YFSETQ. CDR3 length: 14 residues. The CDR3 region has the DNA TGCGCCAGCACCTTGGATACAGGGCCAGATACGCAGTATTTT. Amino acids: CASTLDTGPDTQYF.

The table lists this clonotype with many counts. The chain has TRBV12-3 or TRBV12-4 and TRBJ2-3; D uncertain. V was pared by 5 bases and J by 3 bases, with 3 bases between. This CDR3 has 11 amino acids. In DNA form, the CDR3 reads TGTGCCAGCAGTCCAACAGATACGCAGTATTTT. Translating gives CASSPTDTQYF.

This clonotype was observed at least ten times. V and J are TRBV7-2 and TRBJ1-5; perhaps TRBD1 as D (6 bases). The CDR3 spans 16 residues. V lost 6 bases to trimming and J lost 0 bases, with 15 bases between them. In germline, CDR1 is SGHTA, CDR2 FQGNSA. CDR3 in amino acids: CASRIRTEYSNQPQHF. Written as DNA, the CDR3 is TGTGCCAGCAGGATACGGACAGAATATAGCAATCAGCCCCAGCATTTT.

This clonotype has only a few counts. The chain combines TRBV7-2 with TRBJ1-5; no clear D gene. In germline, CDR1 is SGHTA, CDR2 FQGNSA. With 1 base removed from V and 5 bases from J, the gap between germline ends came to 12 bases. The CDR3 length is 15 residues. In nucleotides, the CDR3 is TGTGCCAGCAGCTTAGAGCCCCTCCCAGATCAGCCCCAGCATTTT. Its protein product is CASSLEPLPDQPQHF.

The chain is built from TRBV20-1 and TRBJ2-7; D may be TRBD1 (5 bases). V lost 3 bases and J 6 bases, leaving 12 bases between the germline ends. CDR1 and CDR2 (germline): DFQATT, SNEGSKA (reference sequence). This CDR3 contains 12 residues. Here the CDR3 DNA reads TGCAGTGCTAGCAGTGCAGGGCTCGAGCAGTACTTC. It yields the protein CSASSAGLEQYF.

V is TRBV7-2 and J is TRBJ1-6; no clear D. The CDR3 is made up of 14 amino acids. Looked up from germline, CDR1 is SGHTA and CDR2 is FQGNSA. V was clipped by 5 bases and J by 9 bases, with 14 bases between them. The CDR3 here is CASSQRLWGSPLHF. As DNA, the CDR3 is TGTGCCAGCAGCCAGCGGCTTTGGGGTTCACCCCTCCACTTT.